These T cell receptor beta chains were read from a single sample in a study of CD8 T cells in Susac syndrome. TCRdb passed the immunoSEQ multiplex PCR reads through MiXCR, listing each CDR3 protein once. The data show around 50,000 distinct CDR3 sequences, 80% to 95% seen once. The specimen sequenced was CD8+ T cells from PBMCs. The receptors were sampled from a human donor in good health. Each CDR3 is given with its conserved first and last residue. D genes are given only for firm matches. The size entry is marked missing in some rows and otherwise reads once, few, many or a size class.

size,D,V,J,DNA,CDR3
NA,NA,TRBV4-1,TRBJ2-7,TGCGCCAGCAGCCAAAGGGACGTGGCCCTCACCTACGAGCAGTACTTC,CASSQRDVALTYEQYF
NA,TRBD2,TRBV12-3/TRBV12-4,TRBJ2-3,TGTGCCAGCAGTCCGGTAGTAGCGGGATTTTGGAATACGCAGTATTTT,CASSPVVAGFWNTQYF
NA,NA,TRBV4-1,TRBJ2-1,TGCGCCAGCAGCCAGTTATTCGCGTTAGCGGATTCCTACAATGAGCAGTTCTTC,CASSQLFALADSYNEQFF
NA,TRBD2,TRBV4-3,TRBJ2-3,TGCGCCAGCAGCCCCACCGGCAGCGGGAGCTCAGATACGCAGTATTTT,CASSPTGSGSSDTQYF
NA,NA,TRBV5-1,TRBJ2-1,TGCGCCAGCAGCCTTGGGGCCATAGCAGTCTACAATGAGCAGTTCTTC,CASSLGAIAVYNEQFF
NA,NA,TRBV7-9,TRBJ1-1,TGTGCCAGCAGCTTAGCGTTTGAAGCTTTCTTT,CASSLAFEAFF
NA,TRBD2,TRBV2,TRBJ2-3,TGTGCCAGCGACCGGACTAGCGGGAGGCTCGGCACAGATACGCAGTATTTT,CASDRTSGRLGTDTQYF
NA,NA,TRBV6-2/TRBV6-3,TRBJ2-6,TGTGCCAGCAGTCTGAGCTCTGGGGCCAACGTCCTGACTTTC,CASSLSSGANVLTF
NA,NA,TRBV9,TRBJ1-2,TGTGCCAGCAGCGTAGGTAAAGAGCATTATGGCTACACCTTC,CASSVGKEHYGYTF
NA,NA,TRBV27,TRBJ2-5,TGTGCCAGCAGTTTAATTGGGGGCCAAGAGACCCAGTACTTC,CASSLIGGQETQYF
NA,NA,TRBV20-1,TRBJ2-1,TGCAGTGCTAGAGATGTGCGCTTCCCAGAGCAGTTCTTC,CSARDVRFPEQFF
NA,TRBD1,TRBV5-1,TRBJ1-1,TGCGCCAGCAGCTTGGGCCCCGGGACAGGGCTCACTGAAGCTTTCTTT,CASSLGPGTGLTEAFF
NA,NA,TRBV5-6,TRBJ1-1,TGTGCCAGCAGCTTGGATTTGTGGGACGAGGCTGAAGCTTTCTTT,CASSLDLWDEAEAFF
NA,NA,TRBV29-1,TRBJ2-1,TGCAGCGTTGAAGGGGGCGCGACCTACAATGAGCAGTTCTTC,CSVEGGATYNEQFF
NA,TRBD2,TRBV4-3,TRBJ2-1,TGCGCCAGCAGCCAAGATGCCGGGAGGGGGTACAATGAGCAGTTCTTC,CASSQDAGRGYNEQFF
once,NA,TRBV19,TRBJ2-5,TGTGCCAGTACCGGTGGCTACGAGACCCAGTACTTC,CASTGGYETQYF
NA,NA,TRBV6-6,TRBJ2-2,TGTGCCAGCAGTTTTCCACAGGGAAAGTCCGGGGAGCTGTTTTTT,CASSFPQGKSGELFF
NA,NA,TRBV7-9,TRBJ1-1,TGTGCCAGCAGCTCACGCACTAAGGGGTGGACTGAAGCTTTCTTT,CASSSRTKGWTEAFF
NA,NA,TRBV2,TRBJ2-1,TGTGCCAGCAGTGGTGGCACAGGGCCTACTAATGAGCAGTTCTTC,CASSGGTGPTNEQFF
NA,TRBD2,TRBV2,TRBJ2-2,TGTGCCAGCATCGGGGCGGGAGGCACCGGGGAGCTGTTTTTT,CASIGAGGTGELFF
once,NA,TRBV6-5,TRBJ2-1,TGTGCCAGCAGTTACGTTGGGAGGGGGACGGATGAGCAGTTCTTC,CASSYVGRGTDEQFF
few,NA,TRBV27,TRBJ1-2,TGTGCCAGCAGCGACTCAAGCAGGGCTTTTGAGTATGGCTACACCTTC,CASSDSSRAFEYGYTF
NA,TRBD1,TRBV19,TRBJ2-2,TGTGCCAGTAGTACGTCCGGGACAGGGTGGACCGGGGAGCTGTTTTTT,CASSTSGTGWTGELFF
NA,TRBD1,TRBV7-6,TRBJ1-1,TGTGCCAGCGGGACAGGGAGCCCCACTGAAGCTTTCTTT,CASGTGSPTEAFF
NA,TRBD1,TRBV7-6,TRBJ2-7,TGTGCCAGCAGCCCATCCGGGACAGGGTACTACGAGCAGTACTTC,CASSPSGTGYYEQYF
NA,TRBD2,TRBV3-1,TRBJ2-7,TGTGCCAGCAGCCTTGGACTAGCGGACACCTACGAGCAGTACTTC,CASSLGLADTYEQYF
NA,TRBD1,TRBV6-2/TRBV6-3,TRBJ2-2,TGTGCCAGCAGCCGAAACCCGGGACAGGGGCTAACCGGGGAGCTGTTTTTT,CASSRNPGQGLTGELFF